The clone carrying this T cell receptor (beta chain) was recorded only once. The sample belongs to a study of blood T cell repertoires in COVID-19. Study-level background: COVID-19 samples collected from the United States, Italy and Spain covered acute and convalescent phases. T cells, B-cell-depleted T cells, or PBMCs supplied cDNA or gDNA.

V gave up 4 bases and J gave up 4 bases, with 10 bases separating them. The germline V gene encodes CDR1 SGHDN and CDR2 FVKESK. The length of the CDR3 is 13 residues. Original processing notes: Reference gene primer amplification gave nucleated cell count estimates. Method: immunoSEQ multiplex PCR; TCRdb's copy keeps in-frame clones and lacks some. V, J and clone size reflect that table, while D and trimming were determined from the DNA. The sample has about 95,000 clones; 84% are singletons. The receptor's source is a human donor in a cohort sampled during active COVID-19. The genes are TRBV14 and TRBJ1-1, with D unclear. Sequences were obtained from peripheral blood. This chain's CDR3 is CASSLVGGTEAFF. CDR3 sequence (DNA): TGTGCCAGCAGCCTCGTGGGAGGCACTGAAGCTTTCTTT. The full variable domain, in which reference TRBV14 and TRBJ1-1 provide the parts outside the CDR3, is EAGVTQFPSHSVIEKGQTVTLRCDPISGHDNLYWYRRVMGKEIKFLLHFVKESKQDESGMPNNRFLAERTGGTYSTLKVQPAELEDSGVYFCASSLVGGTEAFFGQGTRLTVV.